These T cell receptor beta chains were read from a single sample in a study of OX40 agonist ivuxolimab in advanced cancers. TCRdb's table, derived via immunoSEQ multiplex PCR, lists solely in-frame clones and lacks some. This sample carries about 95,000 clones, roughly 90% of them seen once, and the ten largest clones take around 2.5%. Sequences were derived from CD4+ or CD8+ T cells sorted from blood, sampled in a trial of the OX40 agonist ivuxolimab. The source of these receptors is an adult with an advanced solid tumor such as melanoma, head and neck, liver or kidney cancer. The CDR3 runs from the conserved cysteine through the conserved F or W. Each record gives: D gene, clone size, J gene, V gene, CDR3 protein, CDR3 DNA. A D gene is named only where the DNA matches it firmly. Not all rows give a size; the values are once, few, many and, for expanded clones, a class.

d_gene: NA; abundance: NA; j_gene: TRBJ1-6; v_gene: TRBV9; CDR3aa: CASSVADSPLHF; CDR3nt: TGTGCCAGCAGCGTAGCGGACTCACCCCTCCACTTT
d_gene: NA; abundance: few; j_gene: TRBJ1-2; v_gene: TRBV18; CDR3aa: CASSPPYGILGYTF; CDR3nt: TGTGCCAGCTCACCACCGTACGGGATTCTCGGCTACACCTTC
d_gene: NA; abundance: once; j_gene: TRBJ1-4; v_gene: TRBV4-2; CDR3aa: CASSQPPGQGDEKLFF; CDR3nt: TGTGCCAGCAGCCAGCCTCCGGGGCAGGGCGATGAAAAACTGTTTTTT
d_gene: TRBD2; abundance: NA; j_gene: TRBJ2-3; v_gene: TRBV30; CDR3aa: CAWRKSGTSTDTQYF; CDR3nt: TGTGCCTGGAGGAAAAGCGGGACTAGCACAGATACGCAGTATTTT
d_gene: NA; abundance: NA; j_gene: TRBJ2-4; v_gene: TRBV15; CDR3aa: CATPSPLYVHF; CDR3nt: TGTGCCACCCCCAGCCCGCTATACGTGCACTTC
d_gene: NA; abundance: NA; j_gene: TRBJ2-4; v_gene: TRBV12-5; CDR3aa: CASGLVLVSGESGLAKNIQYF; CDR3nt: TGTGCTAGTGGTTTGGTATTGGTCTCGGGGGAGAGCGGGTTAGCCAAAAACATTCAGTACTTC
d_gene: TRBD1; abundance: NA; j_gene: TRBJ2-2; v_gene: TRBV11-2; CDR3aa: CASSLGTGGRTGELFF; CDR3nt: TGTGCCAGCAGCCTAGGGACAGGGGGCCGGACCGGGGAGCTGTTTTTT
d_gene: NA; abundance: NA; j_gene: TRBJ1-1; v_gene: TRBV4-2; CDR3aa: CASSQDGGSEAFF; CDR3nt: TGTGCCAGCAGCCAAGATGGTGGCAGTGAAGCTTTCTTT
d_gene: NA; abundance: NA; j_gene: TRBJ2-2; v_gene: TRBV5-1; CDR3aa: CASSFRDTGELFF; CDR3nt: TGCGCCAGCAGCTTCAGGGATACCGGGGAGCTGTTTTTT
d_gene: TRBD1; abundance: NA; j_gene: TRBJ2-5; v_gene: TRBV29-1; CDR3aa: CSGRQGVETQYF; CDR3nt: TGCAGCGGACGACAGGGAGTGGAGACCCAGTACTTC
d_gene: TRBD1; abundance: NA; j_gene: TRBJ2-5; v_gene: TRBV28; CDR3aa: CASSSRTGRETQYF; CDR3nt: TGTGCCAGCAGTTCCAGGACAGGGAGGGAGACCCAGTACTTC
d_gene: TRBD1; abundance: few; j_gene: TRBJ2-7; v_gene: TRBV7-9; CDR3aa: CASSPGDRGYEQYF; CDR3nt: TGTGCCAGCAGCCCTGGGGACAGGGGCTACGAGCAGTACTTC
d_gene: TRBD2; abundance: NA; j_gene: TRBJ2-5; v_gene: TRBV5-4; CDR3aa: CASRAETSGETQYF; CDR3nt: TGTGCCAGCAGGGCTGAGACTAGCGGAGAGACCCAGTACTTC